Listed below are T cell receptor beta chains from one sample, sequenced in a study of T cells in narcolepsy. Sequencing was performed with immunoSEQ multiplex PCR; in TCRdb, only in-frame clones are kept and a portion is missing. The table shows around 24,000 clones, with 81% occurring only once. The sequenced sample consisted of memory (CD45RA-) CD4+ T cells from blood. Every receptor here comes from a human donor in good health. The CDR3 runs from the conserved cysteine through the conserved F or W. Each record gives: clone size, V gene, J gene, D gene, CDR3 DNA, CDR3 protein. The D gene is left open where the match is weak. Size values are once, few and many counts, or a class for expanded clones, and some rows have none.

clone size: -; V gene: TRBV28; J gene: TRBJ2-7; D gene: TRBD2; CDR3 DNA: TGTGCCAGCAGTTCCTATGGGGGGGACTCAACCTACGAGCAGTACTTC; CDR3 protein: CASSSYGGDSTYEQYF
clone size: -; V gene: TRBV14; J gene: TRBJ1-6; D gene: -; CDR3 DNA: TGTGCCAGCAGCCAAGTCTGGGATTCACCCCTCCACTTT; CDR3 protein: CASSQVWDSPLHF
clone size: -; V gene: TRBV5-5; J gene: TRBJ2-1; D gene: -; CDR3 DNA: TGTGCCAGCAGTTATACAGCAAATGAGCAGTTCTTC; CDR3 protein: CASSYTANEQFF
clone size: -; V gene: TRBV5-4; J gene: TRBJ2-7; D gene: TRBD2; CDR3 DNA: TGTGCCAGCAGCTTGGCCCCGACTAGCGGGAGGGCCACGGGGTACGAGCAGTACTTC; CDR3 protein: CASSLAPTSGRATGYEQYF
clone size: -; V gene: TRBV7-6; J gene: TRBJ1-3; D gene: -; CDR3 DNA: TGTGCCAGCAGCTTAGGATTCGGCGAAGACTCTGGAAACACCATATATTTT; CDR3 protein: CASSLGFGEDSGNTIYF
clone size: -; V gene: TRBV6-5; J gene: TRBJ1-6; D gene: -; CDR3 DNA: TGTGCCAGCAGGGACGGCCGTGGGTCACCCCTCCACTTT; CDR3 protein: CASRDGRGSPLHF
clone size: -; V gene: TRBV2; J gene: TRBJ2-3; D gene: TRBD2; CDR3 DNA: TGTGCCAGCAGCCCTAGCGGGAGGGCCGGGTCGCAGTATTTT; CDR3 protein: CASSPSGRAGSQYF
clone size: few; V gene: TRBV7-2; J gene: TRBJ2-7; D gene: -; CDR3 DNA: TGTGCCAGCAGCCTACGTGGTAGGGACGGGTTCTACGAGCAGTACTTC; CDR3 protein: CASSLRGRDGFYEQYF
clone size: -; V gene: TRBV27; J gene: TRBJ2-5; D gene: -; CDR3 DNA: TGTGCCAGCAGTTTCGAACAAGGAGAGACCCAGTACTTC; CDR3 protein: CASSFEQGETQYF
clone size: once; V gene: TRBV4-1; J gene: TRBJ2-5; D gene: TRBD2; CDR3 DNA: TGCGCCAGCAGCCAAGATTGGACTAGCGGCGTGACCCAGTACTTC; CDR3 protein: CASSQDWTSGVTQYF
clone size: -; V gene: TRBV30; J gene: TRBJ2-7; D gene: -; CDR3 DNA: TGTGCCTGGGGACGGGAGAGCTCCTACGAGCAGTACTTC; CDR3 protein: CAWGRESSYEQYF
clone size: -; V gene: TRBV6-1; J gene: TRBJ2-7; D gene: -; CDR3 DNA: TGTGCCAGCAGTGAAAGTACAAGGCCAGGCGACGAGCAGTACTTC; CDR3 protein: CASSESTRPGDEQYF
clone size: once; V gene: TRBV4-1; J gene: TRBJ2-5; D gene: TRBD2; CDR3 DNA: TGCGCCAGCAGCCACGGGACTAGCGGGGGGGCCCGGGAGACCCAGTACTTC; CDR3 protein: CASSHGTSGGARETQYF
clone size: -; V gene: TRBV7-9; J gene: TRBJ2-5; D gene: -; CDR3 DNA: TGTGCCAGCAGCTTTCCCTTACGGAGGGGTCGGGAGACCCAGTACTTC; CDR3 protein: CASSFPLRRGRETQYF
clone size: -; V gene: TRBV19; J gene: TRBJ2-2; D gene: -; CDR3 DNA: TGTGCCAGTAGTATAGGCAGGGCGAACACCGGGGAGCTGTTTTTT; CDR3 protein: CASSIGRANTGELFF
clone size: -; V gene: TRBV5-1; J gene: TRBJ2-7; D gene: TRBD2; CDR3 DNA: TGCGCCAGTCATCCGGGACTAGCACTTTCCTACGAGCAGTACTTC; CDR3 protein: CASHPGLALSYEQYF
clone size: -; V gene: TRBV29-1; J gene: TRBJ1-1; D gene: TRBD1; CDR3 DNA: TGCAGCGTTGATGCAGCAGGGGGGACTGAAGCTTTCTTT; CDR3 protein: CSVDAAGGTEAFF
clone size: -; V gene: TRBV27; J gene: TRBJ2-4; D gene: -; CDR3 DNA: TGTGCCAGCAGTTTATCGTTCCATCAGGGTAGTATTCAGTACTTC; CDR3 protein: CASSLSFHQGSIQYF
clone size: -; V gene: TRBV30; J gene: TRBJ2-7; D gene: TRBD2; CDR3 DNA: TGTGCCTGCCGTTTGGCGGGAGTCGACGAGCAGTACTTC; CDR3 protein: CACRLAGVDEQYF
clone size: -; V gene: TRBV7-8; J gene: TRBJ2-7; D gene: TRBD2; CDR3 DNA: TGTGCCAGCAGCTTTACCGGGAGGGAATACGAGCAGTACTTC; CDR3 protein: CASSFTGREYEQYF